These T cell receptor beta chains were read from a single sample in a study of cytomegalovirus exposure and HLA in healthy donors. Here immunoSEQ multiplex PCR was the method, and the copy in TCRdb shows in-frame clones only, minus some. This sample has roughly 60,000 clones, with about 94% found just once. Sequencing was performed on PBMCs. Source of these receptors: a man aged 18 to 29 in good health and CMV-seronegative. CDR3s include the opening cysteine and the closing phenylalanine or tryptophan. Each record gives: J gene, V gene, clone size, D gene, CDR3 protein, CDR3 DNA. A D gene is named only where the DNA matches it firmly. Clone sizes are given selectively: once, few, many, or a class where the clone is expanded.

TRBJ1-1	TRBV6-6	.	TRBD1	CASSLNRGMETEAFF	TGTGCCAGCAGTCTTAACAGGGGCATGGAGACTGAAGCTTTCTTT
TRBJ2-6	TRBV6-4	.	.	CASSDGGSGANVLTF	TGTGCCAGCAGTGATGGAGGCTCTGGGGCCAACGTCCTGACTTTC
TRBJ2-3	TRBV4-2	.	TRBD2	CASSQNLGGSGRLDTQYF	TGTGCCAGCAGCCAAAATCTTGGCGGTAGCGGGAGGTTAGATACGCAGTATTTT
TRBJ2-1	TRBV27	.	TRBD2	CASRTGTSVNNEQFF	TGTGCCAGCAGAACCGGGACTAGCGTAAACAATGAGCAGTTCTTC
TRBJ1-3	TRBV11-2	.	.	CASGGPGSGNTIYF	TGTGCCAGCGGAGGCCCAGGATCTGGAAACACCATATATTTT
TRBJ2-3	TRBV11-2	.	.	CASSGGGGDTQYF	TGTGCCAGCAGCGGGGGAGGCGGAGATACGCAGTATTTT
TRBJ2-1	TRBV19	.	.	CASSYDSLGYNEQFF	TGTGCCAGTAGTTATGACAGCCTGGGGTACAATGAGCAGTTCTTC
TRBJ2-5	TRBV7-2	.	TRBD2	CASSSWTSGGETQYF	TGTGCCAGCAGCTCCTGGACTAGCGGGGGAGAGACCCAGTACTTC
TRBJ2-1	TRBV5-1	.	.	CASSLGAGWEQFF	TGCGCCAGCAGCTTGGGGGCGGGTTGGGAGCAGTTCTTC
TRBJ2-7	TRBV6-6	.	.	CASTGEAYEQYF	TGTGCCAGCACCGGGGAGGCCTACGAGCAGTACTTC
TRBJ1-1	TRBV27	.	.	CASSSRQRPNTEAFF	TGTGCCAGCAGTTCAAGACAGCGACCAAACACTGAAGCTTTCTTT
TRBJ1-5	TRBV6-6	once	TRBD1	CASSSTGGKSQPQHF	TGTGCCAGCAGTTCCACAGGGGGGAAGAGTCAGCCCCAGCATTTT
TRBJ2-7	TRBV5-4	few	.	CASSPNGQTYEQYF	TGTGCCAGCAGCCCGAACGGACAGACCTACGAGCAGTACTTC
TRBJ1-5	TRBV13	.	.	CASSLGQSNQPQHF	TGTGCCAGCAGCTTAGGCCAGTCAAATCAGCCCCAGCATTTT
TRBJ2-5	TRBV2	.	TRBD2	CASSSGGIQETQYF	TGTGCCAGCAGTAGCGGGGGGATCCAAGAGACCCAGTACTTC
TRBJ1-2	TRBV18	.	TRBD1	CASSPRTGGASNYGYTF	TGTGCCAGCTCACCCCGTACAGGGGGCGCTTCCAACTATGGCTACACCTTC
TRBJ1-3	TRBV7-2	.	.	CASSLDYSGNTIYF	TGTGCCAGCAGCTTAGACTACTCTGGAAACACCATATATTTT
TRBJ2-2	TRBV30	.	.	CAWGERSGFTGELFF	TGTGCCTGGGGGGAGCGTAGCGGCTTCACCGGGGAGCTGTTTTTT
TRBJ2-7	TRBV10-2	.	.	CASSLGVGTAGAGEQYF	TGCGCCAGCAGCCTAGGCGTTGGGACCGCGGGGGCTGGCGAGCAGTACTTC
TRBJ2-1	TRBV7-6	.	TRBD2	CASSLAAGGGGGLEQFF	TGTGCCAGCAGCTTAGCCGCCGGAGGCGGGGGGGGCCTTGAGCAGTTCTTC
TRBJ1-1	TRBV5-6	.	TRBD1	CASSLDRGAAFF	TGTGCCAGCAGCTTGGACAGGGGAGCAGCTTTCTTT
TRBJ2-5	TRBV7-6	.	TRBD1	CASSRTGEGETQYF	TGTGCCAGCAGCCGGACAGGGGAGGGAGAGACCCAGTACTTC
TRBJ2-1	TRBV6-5	once	TRBD2	CASSYSTSASGEQFF	TGTGCCAGCAGTTACTCGACTAGCGCTAGCGGTGAGCAGTTCTTC
TRBJ1-1	TRBV19	.	.	CASSSGTNTEAFF	TGTGCCAGTAGTAGCGGGACGAACACTGAAGCTTTCTTT
TRBJ2-1	TRBV13	.	TRBD2	CASRAWGGEKNEQFF	TGTGCCAGCAGGGCTTGGGGGGGAGAGAAGAATGAGCAGTTCTTC
TRBJ1-1	TRBV6-5	.	TRBD1	CASSYGQGNTEAFF	TGTGCCAGCAGTTACGGACAGGGAAACACTGAAGCTTTCTTT
TRBJ2-7	TRBV28	.	TRBD2	CASSLVPRRLAVEQYF	TGTGCCAGCAGTTTAGTCCCACGGAGACTAGCGGTCGAGCAGTACTTC
TRBJ2-2	TRBV5-4	once	.	CASRDWNTGELFF	TGTGCCAGCAGGGACTGGAACACCGGGGAGCTGTTTTTT
TRBJ2-1	TRBV6-6	.	TRBD2	CASRTTSGRPNEQFF	TGTGCCAGCAGAACGACTAGCGGGAGGCCGAATGAGCAGTTCTTC
TRBJ2-1	TRBV11-3	.	.	CASSLESELSEQFF	TGTGCCAGCAGCTTAGAATCGGAGCTGTCTGAGCAGTTCTTC
TRBJ2-2	TRBV7-3	.	.	CASSLRGVGELFF	TGTGCCAGCAGCTTAAGGGGAGTCGGGGAGCTGTTTTTT
TRBJ1-2	TRBV19	.	.	CASSLPGNYGYTF	TGTGCCAGTAGCCTCCCCGGGAACTATGGCTACACCTTC
TRBJ2-1	TRBV6-4	.	TRBD2	CASSDGTSEYNEQFF	TGTGCCAGCAGTGACGGGACTAGCGAGTACAATGAGCAGTTCTTC
TRBJ1-2	TRBV7-9	.	.	CASSLDGREGYTF	TGTGCCAGCAGCCTAGACGGACGGGAGGGCTACACCTTC
TRBJ2-5	TRBV25-1	.	.	CASSESLTYQETQYF	TGTGCCAGCAGTGAATCCCTGACATATCAAGAGACCCAGTACTTC
TRBJ2-3	TRBV28	.	.	CASSPPLEDTQYF	TGTGCCAGCAGTCCCCCCCTTGAGGATACGCAGTATTTT
TRBJ2-4	TRBV4-3	.	TRBD1	CASSQERTGSKNIQYF	TGCGCCAGCAGCCAAGAAAGGACAGGGTCCAAAAACATTCAGTACTTC
TRBJ2-5	TRBV10-3	.	TRBD2	CAISASGSETQYF	TGTGCCATCAGTGCCAGCGGGAGCGAGACCCAGTACTTC
TRBJ2-1	TRBV5-6	.	TRBD1	CASSSVGQGFIDEQFF	TGTGCCAGCAGCTCCGTGGGACAGGGGTTTATCGATGAGCAGTTCTTC
TRBJ2-7	TRBV5-1	.	.	CASSLAGSIGSTRQYF	TGCGCCAGCAGCTTGGCGGGTAGTATCGGGAGTACGAGGCAGTACTTC
TRBJ2-7	TRBV27	.	TRBD2	CASSLSDRMTSVSYEQYF	TGTGCCAGCAGTTTATCGGATAGGATGACTAGCGTCTCCTACGAGCAGTACTTC
TRBJ1-1	TRBV4-3	.	.	CASSSSGGSTEAFF	TGCGCCAGCAGCTCTTCGGGTGGGAGTACTGAAGCTTTCTTT
TRBJ1-1	TRBV15	once	.	CATSSLGTEAFF	TGTGCCACCAGCAGTCTCGGGACTGAAGCTTTCTTT
TRBJ2-3	TRBV11-3	.	TRBD1	CASSFAISDRGITDTQYF	TGTGCCAGCAGCTTCGCGATCTCAGACAGGGGCATCACAGATACGCAGTATTTT
TRBJ2-1	TRBV7-6	.	.	CASSQGLAANEQFF	TGTGCCAGCAGCCAGGGTTTAGCGGCGAATGAGCAGTTCTTC
TRBJ2-7	TRBV6-5	.	.	CASSSPGTYEQYF	TGTGCCAGCAGTTCCCCAGGTACCTACGAGCAGTACTTC
TRBJ2-2	TRBV9	.	.	CASSAGGTGELFF	TGTGCCAGCAGCGCCGGGGGCACCGGGGAGCTGTTTTTT
TRBJ2-1	TRBV28	.	.	CASSLEEVVQFF	TGTGCCAGCAGTTTAGAGGAGGTAGTGCAGTTCTTC
TRBJ1-1	TRBV6-5	.	.	CASSYSPGLGAEAFF	TGTGCCAGCAGTTACTCGCCAGGGTTGGGTGCTGAAGCTTTCTTT
TRBJ2-7	TRBV6-5	.	.	CASPREDEQYF	TGTGCCAGCCCGCGCGAGGACGAGCAGTACTTC
TRBJ1-2	TRBV6-1	.	.	CASSDRSYGYTF	TGTGCCAGCAGCGACAGGAGCTATGGCTACACCTTC
TRBJ2-1	TRBV30	.	TRBD1	CAWSGQGNNEQFF	TGTGCCTGGAGTGGACAGGGGAATAATGAGCAGTTCTTC
TRBJ1-1	TRBV5-1	.	.	CASSLLDWNTEAFF	TGCGCCAGCAGCTTGCTCGACTGGAACACTGAAGCTTTCTTT
TRBJ1-3	TRBV2	.	TRBD1	CASSLDRGSSGNTIYF	TGTGCCAGCAGTTTGGACAGGGGGAGCTCTGGAAACACCATATATTTT
TRBJ1-5	TRBV25-1	.	.	CASSPAQGKDQPQHF	TGTGCCAGCAGTCCCGCCCAGGGGAAGGATCAGCCCCAGCATTTT
TRBJ2-6	TRBV4-3	.	.	CASSQDGGASGANVLTF	TGCGCCAGCAGCCAAGATGGTGGGGCCTCTGGGGCCAACGTCCTGACTTTC
TRBJ2-7	TRBV7-7	.	TRBD1	CASSFGTDYEQYF	TGTGCCAGCAGCTTCGGGACAGACTACGAGCAGTACTTC
TRBJ1-5	TRBV10-1	.	.	CASSENYQPQHF	TGCGCCAGCAGTGAGAACTATCAGCCCCAGCATTTT
TRBJ2-1	TRBV6-1	.	.	CASRPIPGNEQFF	TGTGCCAGCAGACCAATCCCAGGCAATGAGCAGTTCTTC